The present TCR beta chain was sequenced within a study of OX40 agonist ivuxolimab in advanced cancers. TCRdb's table, derived via immunoSEQ multiplex PCR, lists solely in-frame clones and lacks some. The data contain roughly 82,000 clones, more than 70% of them singletons. The germline gives CDR1 MNHNS, CDR2 SASEGT. V lost 2 bases to trimming and J lost 10 bases; unmatched junction nucleotides: 8. CDR3 length equals 14 residues. This receptor was identified in an adult with an advanced solid tumor such as melanoma, head and neck, liver or kidney cancer. This chain uses TRBV6-1 with TRBJ2-1; 7 nucleotides match TRBD1. Sample: CD4+ or CD8+ T cells sorted from blood, taken in a trial of the OX40 agonist ivuxolimab. The DNA of the CDR3 is TGTGCCAGCAGTGAATTTAGAGGGGGACAGGAGCAGTTCTTC. It specifies CASSEFRGGQEQFF.